The 22 T cell receptor beta chains below were found in one sample sequenced in a study of CD8+CD57+ T cells in acquired aplastic anemia. For CDR3 and TCR beta VDJ profiling, genomic DNA was the template used. One entry per CDR3 protein results from TCRdb running MiXCR on the reads. The sample consists of fewer than 70,000 distinct CDR3 sequences, 45% to 55% of them appearing once. Sequencing was performed on sorted CD4+, CD8+, or CD8+CD57+ T cells (not recorded which) from PBMCs. These receptors were obtained from a human donor in good health, serving as a control.

The chain has TRBV20-1 and TRBJ1-2, with D tentatively TRBD1 (5 bases). V lost 3 bases to trimming and J lost 8 bases, with 13 bases between them. The CDR3 covers 12 residues. Germline CDR1 DFQATT, CDR2 SNEGSKA (reference sequence). The CDR3 bases are TGCAGTGCTAGGGGTGTGGGGGACGGCTACACCTTC. Its translation is CSARGVGDGYTF.

The chain is built from TRBV19 and TRBJ1-1; tentative D call: TRBD1 (5 bases). The CDR3 loop spans 15 amino acids. V was clipped by 8 bases and J by 3 bases, with 19 bases between them. Germline values: CDR1 LNHDA, CDR2 SQIVND (reference sequence). This CDR3 reads CASGLVGRGDTEAFF. The CDR3 DNA follows: TGTGCCAGTGGGCTAGTAGGCAGAGGGGACACTGAAGCTTTCTTT. The full variable domain, in which reference TRBV19 and TRBJ1-1 provide the parts outside the CDR3, is DGGITQSPKYLFRKEGQNVTLSCEQNLNHDAMYWYRQDPGQGLRLIYYSQIVNDFQKGDIAEGYSVSREKKESFPLTVTSAQKNPTAFYLCASGLVGRGDTEAFFGQGTRLTVV.

In its sample, this clonotype was seen once. The chain couples TRBV10-1 to TRBJ2-7; D is possibly TRBD1 or TRBD2 (5 bases each). CDR1 WNHNN and CDR2 SYGVQD come from the germline V gene (reference sequence). V gave up 8 bases and J gave up 2 bases, with 16 bases separating them. The CDR3 extends over 14 amino acids. CDR3 sequence: CASRDGAIPYEQYF. The DNA of the CDR3 is TGCGCCAGCCGGGACGGGGCGATCCCCTACGAGCAGTACTTC.

The chain employs TRBV20-1 and TRBJ2-7, with D possibly being TRBD2 (5 bases). Trimming took 4 bases from V and 2 from J, leaving 9 bases between them. The germline V gene encodes CDR1 DFQATT and CDR2 SNEGSKA (reference sequence). CDR3 length equals 12 residues. CDR3 protein: CSANGVAYEQYF. Here the CDR3 DNA reads TGCAGTGCTAACGGGGTGGCCTACGAGCAGTACTTC.

This clonotype was counted a few times. J is TRBJ1-5 and V is TRBV2; D call uncertain. In germline, CDR1 is SNHLY, CDR2 FYNNEI. The germline V and J ends were trimmed by 6 bases and 10 bases, with 13 bases remaining between them. The CDR3 is 12 amino acids. Written as DNA, the CDR3 is TGTGCCAGCAGGGGATACACGGGTCCCCAGCATTTT. Amino acids: CASRGYTGPQHF.

The rearrangement joins TRBV19 to TRBJ1-1; a weak D match, TRBD1 (5 bases). Germline V gene lookup returns CDR1 LNHDA and CDR2 SQIVND (reference sequence). V dropped 5 bases and J dropped 1 base, with 14 bases sitting between them. The CDR3 loop spans 15 amino acids. CDR3 region: CASSGWDPANTEAFF. In DNA form, the CDR3 reads TGTGCCAGTAGTGGCTGGGACCCTGCGAACACTGAAGCTTTCTTT.

In this sample, this clonotype turned up many times. The chain is built from TRBV13 and TRBJ1-1, with TRBD1 identical over 7 bases. This CDR3 is 14 amino acids long. CDR1 and CDR2 (germline): PRHDT, FYEKMQ (reference sequence). The J segment lost 4 bases and the V segment lost 4 bases, leaving 6 bases of the junction unmatched. The CDR3 coding sequence is TGTGCCAGCAGCTCCGGACAGGAAGGCACTGAAGCTTTCTTT. Translating gives CASSSGQEGTEAFF. Full variable domain (remainder filled in from reference TRBV13 and TRBJ1-1): AAGVIQSPRHLIKEKRETATLKCYPIPRHDTVYWYQQGPGQDPQFLISFYEKMQSDKGSIPDRFSAQQFSDYHSELNMSSLELGDSALYFCASSSGQEGTEAFFGQGTRLTVV.

This clonotype showed up just a few times. This chain connects TRBV12-3 or TRBV12-4 to TRBJ1-6, with D perhaps TRBD1 (5 bases). This CDR3 has 14 residues. The V gene lost 4 bases and the J gene lost 11 bases, with 15 bases spanning the gap. The CDR3 coding sequence is TGTGCCAGCAGTTGCGGTGGCGGGGGTCCACCCCTCCACTTT. Amino acids: CASSCGGGGPPLHF.

This clonotype counts as medium-sized. The chain links TRBV2 to TRBJ1-2; the match to TRBD1 covers 8 bases. J was trimmed by 8 bases and V by 9 bases; bases with no gene match: 5. Germline CDR1 and CDR2: SNHLY and FYNNEI. The CDR3 has 11 amino acids. The CDR3 loop is CARMTGAGYTF. In nucleotides, the CDR3 is TGTGCCAGGATGACAGGGGCGGGCTACACCTTC.

This rearrangement joins TRBV14 to TRBJ2-7; D call uncertain. The CDR3 consists of 14 residues. Germline V gene sequence: CDR1 SGHDN, CDR2 FVKESK. Trimming removed 1 base at V and 2 bases at J, with 9 bases between. The CDR3 bases are TGTGCCAGCAGCCAAGCCGGACGGACCTACGAGCAGTACTTC. Translated: CASSQAGRTYEQYF. Full variable domain (remainder filled in from reference TRBV14 and TRBJ2-7): EAGVTQFPSHSVIEKGQTVTLRCDPISGHDNLYWYRRVMGKEIKFLLHFVKESKQDESGMPNNRFLAERTGGTYSTLKVQPAELEDSGVYFCASSQAGRTYEQYFGPGTRLTVT.

A note on this clonotype: A read error may explain this, as a much larger clone is one base away. The chain combines TRBV12-3 or TRBV12-4 with TRBJ2-1, with 11 bases matching TRBD1. The CDR3 has 16 residues. J was trimmed by 9 bases and V by 5 bases; bases with no gene match: 12. The CDR3 coding sequence is TGTGCCAGCAGTGCTGGACAGGGGGCCTTTTCGAGTGAGCAGTTCTTC. This codes for CASSAGQGAFSSEQFF.

The chain combines TRBV24-1 with TRBJ2-7; D might be TRBD1 (6 bases). The germline V and J ends were trimmed by 2 bases and 0 bases, with 13 bases remaining between them. From germline, CDR1 is KGHDR and CDR2 SFDVKD. The CDR3 consists of 16 residues. DNA for the CDR3: TGTGCCACCAGTGATTCCGTGGGCAGGGGCTCCTACGAGCAGTACTTC. Translated, it gives CATSDSVGRGSYEQYF.

This clonotype was detected only a few times. This sequence joins TRBV19 and TRBJ1-2; unclear D gene. Trimming left V 8 bases short and J 2 bases short, with 9 bases between. Germline CDR1 is LNHDA and CDR2 is SQIVND (reference sequence). The CDR3 runs 12 residues. CDR3 in amino acids: CASWRGNYGYTF. The CDR3 bases are TGTGCCAGTTGGCGAGGGAACTATGGCTACACCTTC.

This clonotype came up once. The CDR3 DNA sequence: TGTGCCAGCAGTTTAGTAGGTGAAAAACTGTTTTTT. Protein: CASSLVGEKLFF. The chain links TRBV12-3 or TRBV12-4 to TRBJ1-4; D uncertain. The V end lost 1 base, the J end lost 7 bases, and 4 bases lay between the germline ends. The CDR3 has 12 amino acids.

At least ten counts were recorded for this clonotype. This sequence joins TRBV28 and TRBJ1-3; TRBD1 matches 10 bases. The V and J ends lost 5 bases and 7 bases, in that order; junction bases with no gene match: 5. CDR3 length: 14 amino acids. The germline V gene has CDR1 MDHEN and CDR2 SYDVKM. DNA of the CDR3: TGTGCCAGCAGTGGATCGGGACAGGGGAACACCATATATTTT. Encoded protein: CASSGSGQGNTIYF.

V and J are TRBV5-1 and TRBJ2-5; D might be TRBD1 (5 bases). In germline, CDR1 is SGHRS, CDR2 YFSETQ. The CDR3 contains 14 residues. V lost 0 bases to trimming and J lost 1 base, with 7 bases between them. CDR3 in amino acids: CASSLVQAQETQYF. For the CDR3, the DNA is TGCGCCAGCAGCTTGGTACAGGCCCAAGAGACCCAGTACTTC. The variable domain in full, completed from reference TRBV5-1 and TRBJ2-5, reads KAGVTQTPRYLIKTRGQQVTLSCSPISGHRSVSWYQQTPGQGLQFLFEYFSETQRNKGNFPGRFSGRQFSNSRSEMNVSTLELGDSALYLCASSLVQAQETQYFGPGTRLLVL.

This clonotype was detected many times. The chain employs TRBV5-5 and TRBJ1-5, with D hard to call. This CDR3 region has 16 residues. From germline, CDR1 is SGHKS and CDR2 YYEKEE (reference sequence). V lost 0 bases to trimming and J lost 0 bases, with 10 bases between them. The CDR3 reads CASSLATALSNQPQHF. CDR3 nucleotides: TGTGCCAGCAGCTTGGCAACAGCCCTTAGCAATCAGCCCCAGCATTTT.

The genes are TRBV19 and TRBJ2-7, with 7 bases fitting TRBD1. With V trimmed by 7 bases and J by 3 bases, 3 bases remained unmatched. Germline V lookup: CDR1 LNHDA, CDR2 SQIVND (reference sequence). The CDR3 extends over 12 amino acids. CDR3 DNA: TGTGCCAGTAAGGGGGACAGCTACGAGCAGTACTTC. Amino acid sequence: CASKGDSYEQYF. The full variable domain, with the rest looked up from reference TRBV19 and TRBJ2-7, is DGGITQSPKYLFRKEGQNVTLSCEQNLNHDAMYWYRQDPGQGLRLIYYSQIVNDFQKGDIAEGYSVSREKKESFPLTVTSAQKNPTAFYLCASKGDSYEQYFGPGTRLTVT.

CDR3 in DNA: TGTGCCAGCAGCGTGGCCGAAGGGTCGCGTGGCTACACCTTC. Its protein product is CASSVAEGSRGYTF. This chain links TRBV9 with TRBJ1-2; no clear D. The CDR3 extends over 14 amino acids. The V gene's germline CDR1 is SGDLS and CDR2 YYNGEE. The germline V and J ends were trimmed by 2 bases and 7 bases, with 15 bases remaining between them. The whole variable domain, filled in from reference TRBV9 and TRBJ1-2, reads DSGVTQTPKHLITATGQRVTLRCSPRSGDLSVYWYQQSLDQGLQFLIQYYNGEERAKGNILERFSAQQFPDLHSELNLSSLELGDSALYFCASSVAEGSRGYTFGSGTRLTVV.

This clonotype has only one observation. This chain links TRBV10-3 with TRBJ2-7; 8 bases agree with TRBD2. V shed 10 bases, J shed 2 bases, and the junction held 10 bases outside the gene matches. This CDR3 spans 14 amino acids. In germline, CDR1 is ENHRY, CDR2 SYGVKD. The CDR3 nucleotides are TGTGCCACCGCCCCGACTAGCGCAACCTACGAGCAGTACTTC. It codes for CATAPTSATYEQYF.

This sequence joins TRBV29-1 and TRBJ2-3; D remains unclear. Germline CDR1 is SQVTM and CDR2 is ANQGSEA. V shed 1 base and J shed 10 bases, with 15 bases lying between them. This CDR3 contains 13 residues. Here the CDR3 reads CSVEVGSDLSQYF. The CDR3 DNA reads as TGCAGCGTTGAAGTCGGGTCAGACCTTTCGCAGTATTTT.

This clonotype was detected ten times or more. The gene calls are TRBV5-1 and TRBJ2-1; 11 bases are a match to TRBD2. This CDR3 has 14 amino acids. CDR1 and CDR2 (germline): SGHRS, YFSETQ. The J segment lost 4 bases and the V segment lost 5 bases, leaving 2 bases of the junction unmatched. The CDR3 DNA reads as TGCGCCAGCAGAACTAGCGGGAGATACAATGAGCAGTTCTTC. It yields the protein CASRTSGRYNEQFF.